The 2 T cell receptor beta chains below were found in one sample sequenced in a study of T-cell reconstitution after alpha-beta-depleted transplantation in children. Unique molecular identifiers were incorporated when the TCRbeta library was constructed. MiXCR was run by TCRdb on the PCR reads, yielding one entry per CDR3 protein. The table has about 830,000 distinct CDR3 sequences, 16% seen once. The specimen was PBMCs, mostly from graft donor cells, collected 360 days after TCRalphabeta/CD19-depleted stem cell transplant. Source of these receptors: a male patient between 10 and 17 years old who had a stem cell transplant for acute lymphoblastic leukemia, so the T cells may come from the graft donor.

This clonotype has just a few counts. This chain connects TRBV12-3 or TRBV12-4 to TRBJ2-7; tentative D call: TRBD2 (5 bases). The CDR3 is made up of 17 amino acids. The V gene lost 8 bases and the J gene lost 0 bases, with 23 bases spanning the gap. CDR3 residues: CASAPSRSGPFSYEQYF. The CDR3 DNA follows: TGTGCCAGCGCCCCGTCGCGGAGCGGACCCTTCTCCTACGAGCAGTACTTC.

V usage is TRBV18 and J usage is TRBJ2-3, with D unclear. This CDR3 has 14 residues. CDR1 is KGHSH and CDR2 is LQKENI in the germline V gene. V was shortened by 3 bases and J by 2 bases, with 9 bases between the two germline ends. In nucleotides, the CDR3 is TGTGCCAGCTCACCTGGTGGGAACACAGATACGCAGTATTTT. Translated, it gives CASSPGGNTDTQYF.